This TCR beta chain was captured by sequencing in a study of molecular identifiers for immune sequencing clone quantification. Study-level information: Split five ways in replicates, RNA from around 20,000 or 99,000 naive CD8 cells had four portions sequenced.

Notes on the study in general: Even with about a million naive cells present, spiked Jurkat TCR RNA from one cell was reportedly detectable.

This clonotype was seen at least ten times. Its antigen is still unknown. Previously described methods with listed TCR primers produced the bulk TCR libraries. TCRdb re-analysed the PCR reads in MiXCR, keeping a single row per CDR3 protein. The sample lists approximately 550,000 distinct CDR3 sequences; about a fifth were seen once. The sample consisted of naive CD8+ T cells from blood, with Jurkat cell RNA spiked in. Sample subset: FACS-sorted CD8+CD4-CCR7+CD45RA+ naive T cells. The receptor's source is a human donor in good health. Some libraries in this study had Jurkat cell RNA spiked in.

CDR3 in amino acids: CASSLVLRGGPGYNEQFF. In DNA, the CDR3 is TGTGCCAGCAGCTTAGTTTTAAGGGGGGGGCCTGGGTACAATGAGCAGTTCTTC. The genes are TRBV7-2 and TRBJ2-1, with D possibly TRBD2 on 7 matching bases. The CDR3 runs to 18 residues. Germline V gives CDR1 SGHTA, CDR2 FQGNSA. With 1 base removed from V and 4 bases from J, the gap between germline ends came to 20 bases.